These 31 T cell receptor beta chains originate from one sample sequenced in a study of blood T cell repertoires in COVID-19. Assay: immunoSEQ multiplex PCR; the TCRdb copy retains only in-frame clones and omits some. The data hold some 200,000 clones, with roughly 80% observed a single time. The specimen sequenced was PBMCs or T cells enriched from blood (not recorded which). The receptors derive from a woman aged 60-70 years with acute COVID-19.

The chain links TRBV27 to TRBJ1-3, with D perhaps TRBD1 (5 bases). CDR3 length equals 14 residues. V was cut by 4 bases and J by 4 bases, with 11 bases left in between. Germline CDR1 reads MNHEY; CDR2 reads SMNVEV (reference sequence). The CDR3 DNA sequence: TGTGCCAGCAGTTGGGGCCCGCTAGGAAACACCATATATTTT. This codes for CASSWGPLGNTIYF.

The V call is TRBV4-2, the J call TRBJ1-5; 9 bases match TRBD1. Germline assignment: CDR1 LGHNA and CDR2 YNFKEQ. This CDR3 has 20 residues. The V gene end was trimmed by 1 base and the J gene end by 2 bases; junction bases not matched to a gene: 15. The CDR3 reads CASSQVPGWGQGAGNQPQHF. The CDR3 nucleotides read TGTGCCAGCAGCCAAGTCCCCGGATGGGGACAGGGAGCGGGCAATCAGCCCCAGCATTTT.

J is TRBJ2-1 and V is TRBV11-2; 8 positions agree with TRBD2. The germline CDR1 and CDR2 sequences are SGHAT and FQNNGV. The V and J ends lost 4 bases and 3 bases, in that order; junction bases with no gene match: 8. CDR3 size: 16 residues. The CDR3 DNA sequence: TGTGCCAGCAGCTCCGCTAGCGGGCCGAGCTACAATGAGCAGTTCTTC. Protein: CASSSASGPSYNEQFF.

The CDR3 nucleotides read TGTGCCAGCAGTCGGGACAGCCCCGTGGGGGCTTTCTTT. It specifies CASSRDSPVGAFF. J is TRBJ1-1 and V is TRBV6-2 or TRBV6-3; 7 bases fit TRBD1. This CDR3 region has 13 residues. Trimming cost V 5 bases and J 11 bases; bases outside gene matches: 11. Germline V gives CDR1 MNHEY, CDR2 SVGEGT.

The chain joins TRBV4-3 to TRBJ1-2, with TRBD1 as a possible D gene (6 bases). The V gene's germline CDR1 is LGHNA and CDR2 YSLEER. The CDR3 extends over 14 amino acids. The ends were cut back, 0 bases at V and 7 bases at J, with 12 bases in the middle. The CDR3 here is CASSQEGKGGGYTF. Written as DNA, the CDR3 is TGCGCCAGCAGCCAAGAGGGAAAAGGGGGTGGCTACACCTTC.

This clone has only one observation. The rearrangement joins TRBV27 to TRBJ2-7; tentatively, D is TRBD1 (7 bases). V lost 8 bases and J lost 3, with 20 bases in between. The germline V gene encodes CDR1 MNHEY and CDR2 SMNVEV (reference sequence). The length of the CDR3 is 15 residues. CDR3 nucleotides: TGTGCCAGCTATCTAGAGGCAGGGGGGAACTACGAGCAGTACTTC. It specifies CASYLEAGGNYEQYF.

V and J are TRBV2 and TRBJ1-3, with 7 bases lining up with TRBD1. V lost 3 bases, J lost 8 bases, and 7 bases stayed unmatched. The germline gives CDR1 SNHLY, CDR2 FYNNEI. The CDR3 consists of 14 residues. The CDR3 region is CASSDQGGRDTIYF. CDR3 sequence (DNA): TGTGCCAGCAGTGATCAGGGGGGCAGGGACACCATATATTTT.

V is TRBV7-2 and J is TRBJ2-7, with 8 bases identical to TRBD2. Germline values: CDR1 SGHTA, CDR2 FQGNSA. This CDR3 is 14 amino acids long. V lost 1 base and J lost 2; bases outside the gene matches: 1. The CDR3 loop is CASSLERGTYEQYV. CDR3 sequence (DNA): TGTGCCAGCAGCTTAGAGCGGGGGACCTACGAGCAGTACGTC.

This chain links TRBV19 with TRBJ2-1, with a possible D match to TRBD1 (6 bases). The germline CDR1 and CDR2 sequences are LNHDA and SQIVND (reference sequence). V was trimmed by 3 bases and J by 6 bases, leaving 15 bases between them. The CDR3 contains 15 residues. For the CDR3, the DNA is TGTGCCAGTAGTATGGAAAGGGGCAGGGGCAATGAGCAGTTCTTC. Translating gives CASSMERGRGNEQFF.

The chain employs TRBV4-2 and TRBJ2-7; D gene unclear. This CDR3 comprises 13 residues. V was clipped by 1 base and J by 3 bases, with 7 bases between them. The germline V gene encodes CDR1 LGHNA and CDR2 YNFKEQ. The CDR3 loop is CASSQVSVYEQYF. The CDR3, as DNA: TGTGCCAGCAGCCAAGTTAGTGTCTACGAGCAGTACTTC.

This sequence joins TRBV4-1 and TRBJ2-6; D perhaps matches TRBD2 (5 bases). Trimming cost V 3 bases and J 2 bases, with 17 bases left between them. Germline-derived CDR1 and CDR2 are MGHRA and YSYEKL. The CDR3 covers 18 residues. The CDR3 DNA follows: TGCGCCAGCAGCCACCCCAACGAGGGCCCAACTGGGGCCAACGTCCTGACTTTC. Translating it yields CASSHPNEGPTGANVLTF.

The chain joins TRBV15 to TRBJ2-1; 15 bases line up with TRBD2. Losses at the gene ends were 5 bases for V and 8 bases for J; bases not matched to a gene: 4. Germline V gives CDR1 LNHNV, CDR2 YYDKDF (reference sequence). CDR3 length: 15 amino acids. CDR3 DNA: TGTGCCACCAGCCGGAGGACTAGCGGGAGGGATGAGCAGTTCTTC. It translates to CATSRRTSGRDEQFF.

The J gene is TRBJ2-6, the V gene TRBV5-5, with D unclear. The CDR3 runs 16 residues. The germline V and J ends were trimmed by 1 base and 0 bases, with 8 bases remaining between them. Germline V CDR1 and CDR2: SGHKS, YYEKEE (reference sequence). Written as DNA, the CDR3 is TGTGCCAGCAGCTTGAGCCCCGCCTCTGGGGCCAACGTCCTGACTTTC. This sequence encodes CASSLSPASGANVLTF.

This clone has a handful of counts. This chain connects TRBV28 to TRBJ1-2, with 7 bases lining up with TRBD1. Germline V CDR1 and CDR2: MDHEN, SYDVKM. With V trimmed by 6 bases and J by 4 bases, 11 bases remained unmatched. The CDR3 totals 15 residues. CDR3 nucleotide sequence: TGTGCCAGCAGCTCACAGGGGCGGGGGGTCTATGGCTACACCTTC. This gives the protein CASSSQGRGVYGYTF.

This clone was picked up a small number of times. CDR3 in amino acids: CASRTNRQGYEQYF. In nucleotides, the CDR3 is TGTGCCAGCAGGACAAATCGACAGGGCTACGAGCAGTACTTC. The rearrangement joins TRBV7-9 to TRBJ2-7, with 7 bases identical to TRBD1. Per germline, CDR1 SEHNR and CDR2 FQNEAQ (reference sequence). The V segment lost 6 bases and the J segment 3 bases; nucleotides outside the gene matches: 8. The CDR3 sequence is 14 residues long.

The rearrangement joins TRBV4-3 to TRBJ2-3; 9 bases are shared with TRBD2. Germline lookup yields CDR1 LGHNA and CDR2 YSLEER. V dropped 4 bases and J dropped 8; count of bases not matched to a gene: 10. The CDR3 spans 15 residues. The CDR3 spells CASSRDQRGAITQYF. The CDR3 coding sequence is TGCGCCAGCAGCCGCGATCAGCGGGGGGCCATTACGCAGTATTTT.

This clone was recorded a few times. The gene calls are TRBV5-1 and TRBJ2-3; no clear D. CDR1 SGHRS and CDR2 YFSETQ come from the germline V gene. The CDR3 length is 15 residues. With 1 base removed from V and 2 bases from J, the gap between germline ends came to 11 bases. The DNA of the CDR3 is TGCGCCAGCAGCTTGAGGCCAGCGATCACAGATACGCAGTATTTT. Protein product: CASSLRPAITDTQYF.

The CDR3 protein is CASSAGGSRNTIYF. The CDR3 DNA sequence: TGTGCCAGCAGTGCAGGGGGCTCCCGGAACACCATATATTTT. This sequence joins TRBV2 and TRBJ1-3; 8 nucleotides line up with TRBD1. The ends lost 4 bases at V and 7 bases at J; junction bases unmatched: 6. The CDR3 consists of 14 residues. Germline V CDR1 and CDR2: SNHLY, FYNNEI. Full variable domain (remainder filled in from reference TRBV2 and TRBJ1-3): EPEVTQTPSHQVTQMGQEVILRCVPISNHLYFYWYRQILGQKVEFLVSFYNNEISEKSEIFDDQFSVERPDGSNFTLKIRSTKLEDSAMYFCASSAGGSRNTIYFGEGSWLTVV.

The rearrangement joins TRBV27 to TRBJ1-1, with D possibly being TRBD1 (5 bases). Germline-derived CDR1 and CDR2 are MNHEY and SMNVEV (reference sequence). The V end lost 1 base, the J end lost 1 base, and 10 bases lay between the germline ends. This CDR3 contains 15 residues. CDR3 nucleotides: TGTGCCAGCAGTTTATTTGGCAGGGCGAACACTGAAGCTTTCTTT. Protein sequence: CASSLFGRANTEAFF.

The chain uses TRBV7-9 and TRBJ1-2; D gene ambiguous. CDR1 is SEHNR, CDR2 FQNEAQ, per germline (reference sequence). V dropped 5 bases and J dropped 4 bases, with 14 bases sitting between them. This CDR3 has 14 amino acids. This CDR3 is CASSGEEWTYGYTF. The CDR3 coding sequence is TGTGCCAGCAGCGGGGAGGAATGGACCTATGGCTACACCTTC.

Here the CDR3 DNA reads TGTGCCAGCAGTTACCGAAACAGTAATAGCAATCAGCCCCAGCATTTT. This translates into CASSYRNSNSNQPQHF. This chain joins TRBV6-5 and TRBJ1-5; D unresolved. V was clipped by 2 bases and J by 0 bases, with 11 bases between them. The CDR3 loop spans 16 amino acids. The germline V gene encodes CDR1 MNHEY and CDR2 SVGAGI.

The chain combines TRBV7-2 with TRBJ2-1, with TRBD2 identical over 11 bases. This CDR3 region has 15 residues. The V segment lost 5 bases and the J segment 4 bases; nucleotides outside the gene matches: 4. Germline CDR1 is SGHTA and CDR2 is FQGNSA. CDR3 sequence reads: CASSPGTSGYNEQFF. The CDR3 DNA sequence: TGTGCCAGCAGCCCCGGGACTAGCGGTTACAATGAGCAGTTCTTC. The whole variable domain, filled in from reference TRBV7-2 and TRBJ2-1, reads GAGVSQSPSNKVTEKGKDVELRCDPISGHTALYWYRQSLGQGLEFLIYFQGNSAPDKSGLPSDRFSAERTGGSVSTLTIQRTQQEDSAVYLCASSPGTSGYNEQFFGPGTRLTVL.

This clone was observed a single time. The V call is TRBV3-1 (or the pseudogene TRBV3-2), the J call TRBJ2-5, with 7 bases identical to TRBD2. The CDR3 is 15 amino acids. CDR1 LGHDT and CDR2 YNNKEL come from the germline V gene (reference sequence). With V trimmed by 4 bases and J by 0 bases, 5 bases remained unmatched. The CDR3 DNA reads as TGTGCCAGCAGCCTGACTGGGACTAACCAAGAGACCCAGTACTTC. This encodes CASSLTGTNQETQYF.

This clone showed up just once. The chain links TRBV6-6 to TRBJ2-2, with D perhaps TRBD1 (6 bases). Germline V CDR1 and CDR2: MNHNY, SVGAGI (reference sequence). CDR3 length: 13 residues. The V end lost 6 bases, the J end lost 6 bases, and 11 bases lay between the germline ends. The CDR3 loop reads CASRLGAAGELFF. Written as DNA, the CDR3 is TGTGCCAGCAGATTGGGGGCGGCCGGGGAGCTGTTTTTT.

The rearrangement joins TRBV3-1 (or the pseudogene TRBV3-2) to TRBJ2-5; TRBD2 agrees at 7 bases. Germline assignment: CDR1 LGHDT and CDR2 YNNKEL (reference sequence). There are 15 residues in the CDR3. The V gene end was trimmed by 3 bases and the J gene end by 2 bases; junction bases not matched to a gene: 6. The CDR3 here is CASSHLGGGQETQYF. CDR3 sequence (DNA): TGTGCCAGCAGCCATTTGGGCGGGGGACAAGAGACCCAGTACTTC.

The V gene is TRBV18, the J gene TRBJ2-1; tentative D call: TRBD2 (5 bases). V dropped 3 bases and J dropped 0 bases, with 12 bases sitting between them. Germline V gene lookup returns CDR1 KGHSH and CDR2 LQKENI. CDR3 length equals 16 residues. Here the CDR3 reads CASSPEAQSSYNEQFF. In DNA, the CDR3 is TGTGCCAGCTCACCGGAGGCACAGAGCTCCTACAATGAGCAGTTCTTC.

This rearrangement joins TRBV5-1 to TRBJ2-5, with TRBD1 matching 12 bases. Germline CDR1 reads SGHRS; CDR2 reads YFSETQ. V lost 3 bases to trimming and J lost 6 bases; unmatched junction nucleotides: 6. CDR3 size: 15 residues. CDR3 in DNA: TGCGCCAGCAGCTCCGGGACAGGGGGCTGGAAGACCCAGTACTTC. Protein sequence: CASSSGTGGWKTQYF. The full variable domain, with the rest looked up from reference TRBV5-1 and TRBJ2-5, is KAGVTQTPRYLIKTRGQQVTLSCSPISGHRSVSWYQQTPGQGLQFLFEYFSETQRNKGNFPGRFSGRQFSNSRSEMNVSTLELGDSALYLCASSSGTGGWKTQYFGPGTRLLVL.

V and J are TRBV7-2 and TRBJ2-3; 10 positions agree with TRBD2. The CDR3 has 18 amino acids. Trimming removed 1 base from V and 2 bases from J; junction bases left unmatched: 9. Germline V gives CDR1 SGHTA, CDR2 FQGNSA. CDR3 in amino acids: CASSLVALAGGPTDTQYF. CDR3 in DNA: TGTGCCAGCAGCTTAGTGGCCTTAGCGGGGGGTCCCACAGATACGCAGTATTTT. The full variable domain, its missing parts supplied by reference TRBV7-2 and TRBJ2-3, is GAGVSQSPSNKVTEKGKDVELRCDPISGHTALYWYRQSLGQGLEFLIYFQGNSAPDKSGLPSDRFSAERTGGSVSTLTIQRTQQEDSAVYLCASSLVALAGGPTDTQYFGPGTRLTVL.

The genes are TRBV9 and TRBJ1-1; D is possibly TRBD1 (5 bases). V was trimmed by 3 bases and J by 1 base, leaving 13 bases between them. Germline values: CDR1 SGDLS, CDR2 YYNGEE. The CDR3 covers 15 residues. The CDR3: CASSAFSTGNTEAFF. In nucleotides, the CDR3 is TGTGCCAGCAGCGCCTTTTCAACAGGGAACACTGAAGCTTTCTTT. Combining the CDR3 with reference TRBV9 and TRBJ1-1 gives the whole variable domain DSGVTQTPKHLITATGQRVTLRCSPRSGDLSVYWYQQSLDQGLQFLIQYYNGEERAKGNILERFSAQQFPDLHSELNLSSLELGDSALYFCASSAFSTGNTEAFFGQGTRLTVV.

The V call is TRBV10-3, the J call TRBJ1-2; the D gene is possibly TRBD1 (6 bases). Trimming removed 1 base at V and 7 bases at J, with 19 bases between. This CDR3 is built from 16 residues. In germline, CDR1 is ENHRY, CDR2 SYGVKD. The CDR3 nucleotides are TGTGCCATCAGTGAGTTGAGACAGGATCAAGGGGGTGGCTACACCTTC. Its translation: CAISELRQDQGGGYTF.

The chain's CDR3 is CASSPGSQDADTQYF. CDR3 bases: TGTGCCAGCAGCCCAGGGTCCCAGGACGCCGATACGCAGTATTTT. The V and J genes are TRBV7-9 and TRBJ2-3, with D possibly being TRBD1 (5 bases). V was cut by 5 bases and J by 6 bases, with 18 bases left in between. This CDR3 region has 15 residues. Germline V gene sequence: CDR1 SEHNR, CDR2 FQNEAQ (reference sequence).